A single sample is the source of the 27 T cell receptor beta chains below, sequenced in a study of blood T cell repertoires in COVID-19. Sequencing used immunoSEQ multiplex PCR; TCRdb keeps in-frame clones, though not all of them. The sample lists about 500,000 clones; about 90% were seen once. Sequencing input: PBMCs or T cells enriched from blood (not recorded which). The receptors come from a woman under 30 who had recovered from COVID-19.

The V and J genes are TRBV5-5 and TRBJ1-1; 11 nucleotides agree with TRBD1. V lost 3 bases to trimming and J lost 6 bases; unmatched junction nucleotides: 4. Per the germline V gene, CDR1 is SGHKS and CDR2 is YYEKEE (reference sequence). This CDR3 has 14 residues. Written as DNA, the CDR3 is TGTGCCAGCAGCTGGACAGGGGGCGAGTCTGAAGCTTTCTTT. Its protein product is CASSWTGGESEAFF.

This rearrangement joins TRBV5-1 to TRBJ1-1; TRBD1 matches 10 bases. CDR3 length: 12 amino acids. The V gene's germline CDR1 is SGHRS and CDR2 YFSETQ. V shed 5 bases and J 12 bases; nucleotides not matched to a gene: 7. In DNA, the CDR3 is TGCGCCAGCAGAGGGACAGGGGAGGGTACTTTCTTT. Protein: CASRGTGEGTFF.

The chain couples TRBV28 to TRBJ2-7; possibly TRBD2 for D (6 bases). Germline V gives CDR1 MDHEN, CDR2 SYDVKM. The V end was cut by 2 bases, the J end by 5 bases, with 10 bases between. This CDR3 has 13 amino acids. The DNA for the CDR3 is TGTGCCAGCAGTTTAGGGGGAGGCGACGAGCAGTACTTC. Its translation is CASSLGGGDEQYF.

The chain joins TRBV29-1 to TRBJ1-2; 7 bases agree with TRBD1. CDR1 SQVTM and CDR2 ANQGSEA come from the germline V gene. This CDR3 is built from 11 residues. The junction had 2 bases not matched to a gene; V was cut back by 6 bases and J by 4 bases. CDR3 protein: CSVGQSYGYTF. DNA for the CDR3: TGCAGCGTGGGACAGTCCTATGGCTACACCTTC. The entire variable domain, with the rest obtained from reference TRBV29-1 and TRBJ1-2, is as follows: SAVISQKPSRDICQRGTSLTIQCQVDSQVTMMFWYRQQPGQSLTLIATANQGSEATYESGFVIDKFPISRPNLTFSTLTVSNMSPEDSSIYLCSVGQSYGYTFGSGTRLTVV.

The CDR3 DNA reads as TGTGCCAGCAGTAGGGGTGCAGGGCCAGACACTGAAGCTTTCTTT. This encodes CASSRGAGPDTEAFF. The chain links TRBV27 to TRBJ1-1; the D gene is possibly TRBD1 (5 bases). Germline loops: CDR1 MNHEY, CDR2 SMNVEV (reference sequence). This CDR3 comprises 15 residues. Trimming pared 5 bases from V and 3 bases from J, leaving 16 bases between.

The chain is built from TRBV14 and TRBJ1-2; D unclear. Germline loops: CDR1 SGHDN, CDR2 FVKESK. The CDR3 runs to 13 residues. Trimming shortened V by 4 bases and J by 7 bases, and 13 bases separated the two germline ends. The CDR3 DNA sequence: TGTGCCAGCAGCCCGGGGAGTTTGGGTGGCTACACCTTC. Amino acids: CASSPGSLGGYTF.

This chain joins TRBV18 and TRBJ1-3, with TRBD1 matching over 7 bases. The CDR3 spans 16 residues. The V segment lost 4 bases and the J segment 2 bases; nucleotides outside the gene matches: 8. The germline V gene encodes CDR1 KGHSH and CDR2 LQKENI. The DNA for the CDR3 is TGTGCCAGCTCACAAAATACAGGGGACCCTGGAAACACCATATATTTT. This encodes CASSQNTGDPGNTIYF.

The CDR3 is CASSSPPSTGTLTEAFF. DNA of the CDR3: TGTGCCAGCAGCTCCCCTCCCTCGACAGGCACGCTGACTGAAGCTTTCTTT. The chain uses TRBV5-5 and TRBJ1-1, with D perhaps matching TRBD1 (6 bases). The CDR3 loop spans 17 amino acids. Germline V CDR1 and CDR2: SGHKS, YYEKEE (reference sequence). V was shortened by 3 bases and J by 5 bases, with 23 bases between the two germline ends.

The V and J genes are TRBV4-1 and TRBJ1-6; D is uncertain. In germline, CDR1 is MGHRA, CDR2 YSYEKL. The germline V and J ends were trimmed by 1 base and 7 bases, with 5 bases remaining between them. The CDR3 runs 13 residues. This chain's CDR3 is CASSQGLNSPLHF. Written as DNA, the CDR3 is TGCGCCAGCAGCCAAGGACTCAATTCACCCCTCCACTTT.

CDR3 bases: TGTGCCAGCAGCCAAGTTGCCAGACGGGAACCCCTCCACTTT. Translated: CASSQVARREPLHF. The V and J genes are TRBV4-2 and TRBJ1-6; D is ambiguous. V lost 1 base and J lost 12, with 13 bases in between. CDR1 and CDR2 (germline): LGHNA, YNFKEQ. The CDR3 contains 14 residues.

The chain carries TRBV3-1 (or the pseudogene TRBV3-2) and TRBJ1-5, with 9 bases identical to TRBD1. V was pared by 3 bases and J by 0 bases, with 9 bases of the junction left unmatched. The CDR3 has 18 amino acids. Germline V gene lookup returns CDR1 LGHDT and CDR2 YNNKEL (reference sequence). CDR3 protein: CASSHGRDRDTSNQPQHF. In DNA form, the CDR3 reads TGTGCCAGCAGCCACGGCCGGGACAGGGATACTAGCAATCAGCCCCAGCATTTT.

The chain carries TRBV5-1 and TRBJ2-1; 11 nucleotides align to TRBD1. The V and J ends lost 4 bases and 8 bases, in that order; junction bases with no gene match: 8. CDR3 size: 15 residues. Germline-derived CDR1 and CDR2 are SGHRS and YFSETQ. For the CDR3, the DNA is TGCGCCAGCAGCGAAATAGGGACAGGGGGTTATGAGCAGTTCTTC. Its translation: CASSEIGTGGYEQFF.

The chain recombines TRBV5-1 with TRBJ2-1; TRBD1 matches at 7 bases. This CDR3 spans 16 amino acids. Germline V gene sequence: CDR1 SGHRS, CDR2 YFSETQ. The trim removed 1 base at V and 6 bases at J, leaving 10 bases unmatched. The CDR3 reads CASSLTGQVQPNEQFF. The CDR3 bases are TGCGCCAGCAGCTTGACCGGACAGGTTCAACCCAATGAGCAGTTCTTC.

This clone was observed a handful of times. V gene TRBV29-1 combines with J gene TRBJ1-3, with a weak D call TRBD1 (6 bases). V was cut by 7 bases and J by 4 bases, with 20 bases left in between. The germline V gene encodes CDR1 SQVTM and CDR2 ANQGSEA. The CDR3 sequence is 15 residues long. In DNA, the CDR3 is TGCAGCGACCTACTGACAGGACCTAAAGGAAACACCATATATTTT. Its translation is CSDLLTGPKGNTIYF.

V gene TRBV15 combines with J gene TRBJ1-2; D unresolved. The ends were cut back, 9 bases at V and 4 bases at J, with 18 bases in the middle. Germline lookup yields CDR1 LNHNV and CDR2 YYDKDF (reference sequence). The CDR3 spans 14 residues. The CDR3, as DNA: TGTGCCACGACGAGCGGGCTGAGCCGCTATGGCTACACCTTC. It is translated as CATTSGLSRYGYTF.

The chain carries TRBV12-5 and TRBJ2-3; TRBD1 matches at 8 bases. The germline V gene encodes CDR1 LGHNT and CDR2 FRNRAP. J was trimmed by 1 base and V by 4 bases; bases with no gene match: 4. CDR3 length: 15 residues. CDR3 protein: CASGSPTGGTDTQYF. Here the CDR3 DNA reads TGTGCTAGTGGTTCCCCGACAGGGGGCACAGATACGCAGTATTTT.

The chain uses TRBV5-1 and TRBJ1-1; 11 nucleotides match TRBD1. With V trimmed by 4 bases and J by 7 bases, 9 bases remained unmatched. CDR1 SGHRS and CDR2 YFSETQ come from the germline V gene. This CDR3 region has 15 residues. CDR3 DNA sequence: TGCGCCAGCAGCATACGGGACAGGGGGAAGGGTGAAGCTTTCTTT. This gives the protein CASSIRDRGKGEAFF. The entire variable domain, with the rest obtained from reference TRBV5-1 and TRBJ1-1, is as follows: KAGVTQTPRYLIKTRGQQVTLSCSPISGHRSVSWYQQTPGQGLQFLFEYFSETQRNKGNFPGRFSGRQFSNSRSEMNVSTLELGDSALYLCASSIRDRGKGEAFFGQGTRLTVV.

V gene TRBV19 combines with J gene TRBJ1-2; D call uncertain. This CDR3 is built from 13 residues. Germline assignment: CDR1 LNHDA and CDR2 SQIVND (reference sequence). V lost 1 base to trimming and J lost 7 bases, with 10 bases between them. The CDR3: CASSIGSRAGYTF. For the CDR3, the DNA is TGTGCCAGTAGTATAGGCTCGCGTGCTGGCTACACCTTC.

The V call is TRBV5-1, the J call TRBJ1-1, with D possibly matching TRBD1 (5 bases). Looked up from germline, CDR1 is SGHRS and CDR2 is YFSETQ. This CDR3 is built from 13 residues. V was clipped by 6 bases and J by 5 bases, with 14 bases between them. CDR3 region: CASTWEGRTEAFF. The CDR3 nucleotides read TGCGCCAGCACCTGGGAGGGGAGAACTGAAGCTTTCTTT.

This clone was observed a single time. The V call is TRBV30, the J call TRBJ1-3; the match to TRBD1 covers 7 bases. This CDR3 spans 15 amino acids. Germline V gene lookup returns CDR1 GTSNPN and CDR2 SVGIG (reference sequence). Trimming cost V 5 bases and J 5 bases; bases outside gene matches: 12. Here the CDR3 DNA reads TGTGCCTGGGGGGACTCAGGGGGAGAGAGAAACACCATATATTTT. Protein product: CAWGDSGGERNTIYF.

The rearrangement uses TRBV2 and TRBJ1-5, with 7 bases aligning to TRBD1. CDR1 is SNHLY, CDR2 FYNNEI, per germline. V lost 5 bases to trimming and J lost 7 bases; unmatched junction nucleotides: 11. CDR3 length: 15 amino acids. The CDR3 DNA sequence: TGTGCCAGCAGTAGGGGGCAGGGAATCGGACAGCCCCAGCATTTT. Translation gives CASSRGQGIGQPQHF.

In its sample, this clone was seen once. This chain links TRBV28 with TRBJ1-6; a possible D gene is TRBD1 (6 bases). Trimming removed 7 bases from V and 13 bases from J, with 23 bases in between. Germline CDR1 is MDHEN and CDR2 is SYDVKM. The CDR3 is made up of 15 amino acids. The CDR3 region is CASTHGGADGDPLHF. Here the CDR3 DNA reads TGTGCCAGCACCCACGGGGGGGCTGATGGGGATCCCCTCCACTTT. The full variable domain, with the rest looked up from reference TRBV28 and TRBJ1-6, is DVKVTQSSRYLVKRTGEKVFLECVQDMDHENMFWYRQDPGLGLRLIYFSYDVKMKEKGDIPEGYSVSREKKERFSLILESASTNQTSMYLCASTHGGADGDPLHFGNGTRLTVT.

The chain joins TRBV4-1 to TRBJ1-1; TRBD1 matches 8 bases. The V gene's germline CDR1 is MGHRA and CDR2 YSYEKL. The trim removed 4 bases at V and 1 base at J, leaving 5 bases unmatched. The CDR3 is 15 amino acids. CDR3 in DNA: TGCGCCAGCAGCCGGACCAGGGGGCAGAACACTGAAGCTTTCTTT. Its protein product is CASSRTRGQNTEAFF.

The genes are TRBV5-5 and TRBJ2-1; 9 bases match TRBD1. Trimming took 4 bases from V and 4 from J; bases not matched to a gene: 3. The CDR3 spans 14 residues. Germline V CDR1 and CDR2: SGHKS, YYEKEE (reference sequence). CDR3 bases: TGTGCCAGCAGCCGGGACAGGGCTTACAATGAGCAGTTCTTC. Amino acid sequence: CASSRDRAYNEQFF.

This chain links TRBV19 with TRBJ2-5; 7 bases align to TRBD1. This CDR3 is built from 17 residues. The V segment lost 2 bases and the J segment 2 bases; nucleotides outside the gene matches: 11. Germline loops: CDR1 LNHDA, CDR2 SQIVND (reference sequence). The CDR3 loop reads CASSILSVMTGQETQYF. The CDR3 region has the DNA TGTGCCAGTAGTATATTGTCGGTAATGACAGGGCAAGAGACCCAGTACTTC. Using reference TRBV19 and TRBJ2-5 for the parts outside the CDR3, the full variable domain is DGGITQSPKYLFRKEGQNVTLSCEQNLNHDAMYWYRQDPGQGLRLIYYSQIVNDFQKGDIAEGYSVSREKKESFPLTVTSAQKNPTAFYLCASSILSVMTGQETQYFGPGTRLLVL.

The chain uses TRBV28 and TRBJ2-7, with 10 positions matching TRBD1. This CDR3 has 15 residues. Trimming took 7 bases from V and 5 from J; bases not matched to a gene: 11. Germline values: CDR1 MDHEN, CDR2 SYDVKM. The chain's CDR3 is CASKGLEDRGDEQYF. DNA for the CDR3: TGTGCCAGCAAAGGTCTCGAGGACAGGGGGGACGAGCAGTACTTC.

The rearrangement uses TRBV3-1 (or the pseudogene TRBV3-2) and TRBJ2-7, with TRBD1 matching over 8 bases. V shed 4 bases, J shed 9 bases, and the junction held 11 bases outside the gene matches. The V gene's germline CDR1 is LGHDT and CDR2 YNNKEL (reference sequence). This CDR3 region has 14 residues. CDR3 sequence: CASSPFSDRVGQYF. CDR3 nucleotides: TGTGCCAGCAGCCCATTCTCGGACAGGGTGGGGCAGTACTTC.